The clone carrying this T cell receptor (beta chain) came up a few times. Its antigen is still unknown. TCRdb fed the 5' RACE reads into MiXCR, producing one record per CDR3 protein. The sample consists of 750,000 to 850,000 distinct CDR3 sequences, about an eighth of them appearing once. This record belongs to a study of CD8 T cells in ankylosing spondylitis. Study-level findings and limits: Apparently characteristic of ankylosing spondylitis blood was a TCR beta motif (eight highly homologous variants).

V lost 5 bases, J lost 5 bases, and 21 bases lay in between. There are 17 residues in the CDR3. The V gene's germline CDR1 is SGHTA and CDR2 FQGNSA. Specimen: blood, either unsorted or a sorted T cell fraction (not recorded which). The chain uses TRBV7-2 and TRBJ2-2; D unresolved. This receptor was taken from a male donor with ankylosing spondylitis. The CDR3 nucleotides are TGTGCCAGCAGCCTTAGCACCCGGGCGGATGAGACCGGGGAGCTGTTTTTT. Translating gives CASSLSTRADETGELFF.